This TCR beta chain was captured by sequencing in a study of CD8+ T cells in alopecia areata. Treatment indicated: oral pan-JAK inhibitor, 5-10 mg twice daily. With 4 bases clipped from V and 4 bases from J, the junction kept 12 bases outside the gene matches. CDR3 length equals 16 residues. Germline V gene data show CDR1 as SGHRS and CDR2 as YFSETQ. Extracted RNA was reverse transcribed into cDNA, the sequencing template. The assay was immunoSEQ multiplex PCR, and TCRdb's table has in-frame clones only and misses some. The sample consists of hundreds of thousands of clones, more than 55% of them appearing once.

V is TRBV5-1 and J is TRBJ1-2, with 8 bases fitting TRBD1. Material: CD4+ T cells sorted from blood, obtained at approximately week 45, from a patient treated with tofacitinib. The origin of this receptor is a human donor with alopecia areata. The CDR3, as DNA: TGCGCCAGCAGCGGGGGAACCGGGACAGGCTTCTATGGCTACACCTTC. It codes for CASSGGTGTGFYGYTF.